This TCR beta chain was sequenced during a study of cytomegalovirus exposure and HLA in healthy donors. This clone was detected only a few times. The antigen is unknown. Primers: 60 Vbeta forward and 13 Jbeta reverse. The repertoire was sequenced with immunoSEQ multiplex PCR; TCRdb's copy has only in-frame clones and lacks some. This sample has some 150,000 clones; about 80% occur once, and the top ten carry approximately 6%. General study results and limits: Later genetic work tied a missense DCLRE1C variant to beta-chain V and J trimming. Generally TCR sequences proved uncommon, though certain public TCRs appeared in numerous donors. Solely CMV serostatus was available to characterize immune exposure. Some TCR beta chains (around 160 of them) were listed as cytomegalovirus-associated.

This CDR3 comprises 13 residues. Trimming removed 8 bases from V and 7 bases from J, with 15 bases in between. The germline V gene has CDR1 MNHEY and CDR2 SMNVEV (reference sequence). This receptor was identified in a man in his thirties or forties in good health and CMV-seropositive. The genes are TRBV27 and TRBJ1-5; D is unresolved. Sequencing used PBMCs. As DNA, the CDR3 is TGTGCCAGCTCGACGACGGAGGGCCAGCCCCAGCATTTT. Protein sequence: CASSTTEGQPQHF.